This T cell receptor beta chain originates from a study of shared clonotypes between healthy human individuals. The length of the CDR3 is 14 residues. The germline V and J ends were trimmed by 0 bases and 10 bases, with 14 bases remaining between them. CDR1 is SGDLS and CDR2 is YYNGEE in the germline V gene. CD45RO-negative CD8 cells positively selected for CCR7 made up the naive population, which excluded terminally differentiated effector memory CD45RA+ cells. Donors were Caucasian adults residing in Nashville, Tennessee, USA. The table lists this clone with a count of one. Its target is unknown. Produced via immunoSEQ multiplex PCR; TCRdb's table is partial and in-frame only. The sample shows millions of clones, about 92% of them seen only once. Findings and caveats of the study: Inspection by rarefaction showed sorted-subset sequencing to be incomplete despite large depth.

This TCR was recovered from a man between 18 and 29 years old in good health. Some clones in this sample may be carry-over from other donors' samples. Input material: naive CD8+ T cells from PBMCs. The rearrangement uses TRBV9 and TRBJ2-1; D possibly corresponds to TRBD1 (6 bases). The CDR3 DNA sequence: TGTGCCAGCAGCGTAGCCCAGGGGAGCCCCGAGCAGTTCTTC. As protein: CASSVAQGSPEQFF.